The T cell receptor (beta chain) under discussion was sequenced for a study of lymphopenia after photon versus proton radiotherapy (dated by TCRdb to about 2019). Looking at the study overall: In patients with gastrointestinal tumors who developed high-grade lymphopenia, the study compared the immunological effects of photon radiation therapy with those of proton radiation therapy. The roughly 20 patients in the cohort had gastrointestinal tumors, were treated with either photon or proton therapy, and subsequently developed lymphopenia. The goal of the study was to describe how the two radiation modalities differ in their effects on the immune system.

Library method: the immunoSEQ multiplex PCR assay. T cell repertoires were profiled by deep sequencing of rearranged TCR beta loci, alongside multiparametric flow cytometry. This immuneACCESS table, as held by TCRdb, lists in-frame sequences with V and J called but not all clones. Of the missing ones, under half trace to an unresolved V gene in checked studies; the others have no known cause. This sample comprises 65,000 to 90,000 clones, less than 95% of them detected only once. Approximately 2.1% of the sample lies in the top ten. This clone was detected only once. What antigen it recognizes has not been identified. No per-base quality is available; no much larger clone lies one base away. CDR1 MNHEY and CDR2 SVGAGI are derived from the germline V gene. V drops 2 bases and J drops 0 bases, leaving 4 bases in between. The CDR3 numbers 13 residues from cysteine through phenylalanine. This entry keeps only the CDR3 DNA: 39 bases, framed from base 1.

Study-level results and caveats: After the lymphocyte count nadir, oligoclonal expansion, especially of CD8+ Temra cells, was observed in photon-treated repertoires, and the drop in diversity was driven by this expansion. The authors looked at the survival association only in patients who died, and they framed better survival with proton therapy as a possibility rather than a demonstrated result. Proton-treated patients stayed relatively stable during treatment, while photon-treated patients lost naive T cells and TCR diversity and gained effector/memory populations. Across the cohort, a larger post-nadir drop in TCR diversity was inversely correlated with overall survival time among patients who died.

This specimen was peripheral blood, taken from a patient treated with photon-based radiotherapy. The rearrangement joined TRBV6-5 to TRBJ1-1, with the D gene uncertain. This clonotype was sampled from a woman in her 40s with cholangiocarcinoma. The CDR3 reads CASSYELNTEAFF. The DNA sequence is as follows: TGTGCCAGCAGTTACGAGCTGAACACTGAAGCTTTCTTT.